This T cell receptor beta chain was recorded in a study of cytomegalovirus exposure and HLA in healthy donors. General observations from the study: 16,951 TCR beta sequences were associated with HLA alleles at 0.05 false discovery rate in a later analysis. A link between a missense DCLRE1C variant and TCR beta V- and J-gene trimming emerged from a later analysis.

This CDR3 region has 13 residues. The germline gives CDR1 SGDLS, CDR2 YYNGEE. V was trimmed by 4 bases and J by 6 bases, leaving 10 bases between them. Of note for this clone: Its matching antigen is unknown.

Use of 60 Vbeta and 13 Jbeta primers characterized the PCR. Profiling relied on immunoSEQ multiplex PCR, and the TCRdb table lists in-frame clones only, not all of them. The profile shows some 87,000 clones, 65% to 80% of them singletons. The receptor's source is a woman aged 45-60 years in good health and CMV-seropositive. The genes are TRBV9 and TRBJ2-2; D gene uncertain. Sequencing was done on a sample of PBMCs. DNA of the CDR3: TGTGCCAGCAGCCCCCCTAGTGCCGGGGAGCTGTTTTTT. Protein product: CASSPPSAGELFF.